This T cell receptor (beta chain) was sequenced during a study of blood T cell repertoires in COVID-19. Overall study: Some COVID-19 samples were acute and others convalescent; all came from the United States, Italy and Spain. PBMCs, B-cell-depleted T cells, or T cells were the source of the cDNA or gDNA that made up the material.

In the authors' workflow: Amplified reference gene primers provided the basis for estimating nucleated cell counts. The repertoire was sequenced with immunoSEQ multiplex PCR; TCRdb's copy has only in-frame clones and lacks some. That table supplies the V and J calls and clone size; D and trimming were determined from the DNA. Of roughly 320,000 clones listed, just over 85% are singletons. This study enrolled people aged 18 to 89 from 24 US geographic areas. Sequencing was performed on PBMCs or T cells enriched from blood (not recorded which). This clonotype was obtained from a man aged 25-45 years who had recovered from COVID-19.

The CDR3: CASSIVDRSYEQYF. DNA of the CDR3: TGTGCCAGTAGTATCGTGGACAGGTCCTACGAGCAGTACTTC. The chain couples TRBV19 to TRBJ2-7; TRBD1 matches at 7 bases. CDR1 and CDR2 (germline): LNHDA, SQIVND (reference sequence). This CDR3 contains 14 residues. J lost 1 base, V lost 3 bases, and 3 bases had no gene match.